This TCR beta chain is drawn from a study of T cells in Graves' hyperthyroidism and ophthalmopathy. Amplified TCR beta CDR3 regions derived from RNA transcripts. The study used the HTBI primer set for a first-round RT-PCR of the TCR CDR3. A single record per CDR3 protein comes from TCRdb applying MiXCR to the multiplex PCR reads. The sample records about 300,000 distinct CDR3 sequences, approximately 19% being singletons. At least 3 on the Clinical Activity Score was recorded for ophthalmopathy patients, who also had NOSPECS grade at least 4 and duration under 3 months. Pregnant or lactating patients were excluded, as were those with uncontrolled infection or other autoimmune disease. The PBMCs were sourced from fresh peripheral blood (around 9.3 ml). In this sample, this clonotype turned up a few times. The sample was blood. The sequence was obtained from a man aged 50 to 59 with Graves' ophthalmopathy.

The CDR3 region has the DNA TGTGCCAGCAGGGGAGGGCAGGGCCGCAATCAGCCCCAGCATTTT. It is translated as CASRGGQGRNQPQHF. V and J are TRBV2 and TRBJ1-5; TRBD1 is a possible D gene (5 bases). CDR1 is SNHLY and CDR2 is FYNNEI in the germline V gene. The V end was cut by 6 bases, the J end by 2 bases, with 14 bases between. This CDR3 is 15 amino acids long.